The clone carrying this T cell receptor (beta chain) was seen at least ten times. Its antigen is as yet unknown. From the 5' RACE reads, TCRdb called clonotypes with MiXCR, one entry per CDR3 protein. Among 200,000 to 300,000 distinct CDR3 sequences listed, 20% to 30% were seen once. The data originate from a study of CD8 T cells in ankylosing spondylitis. General study points: Fewer than ten highly homologous variants made up a TCR beta motif that seemed to typify ankylosing spondylitis blood. The disease-linked clones had a CD8+ phenotype and low blood frequencies.

This CDR3 has 13 residues. Per the germline V gene, CDR1 is DFQATT and CDR2 is SNEGSKA (reference sequence). Trimming left V 6 bases short and J 6 bases short, with 17 bases between. This clonotype originated in a male donor with ankylosing spondylitis or in good health (not recorded which). Specimen: blood, either unsorted or a sorted T cell fraction (not recorded which). The J gene is TRBJ1-2, the V gene TRBV20-1; a possible D gene is TRBD1 (5 bases). CDR3 sequence reads: CSAQGGFRDGYTF. CDR3 sequence (DNA): TGCAGTGCGCAGGGTGGGTTTCGGGATGGCTACACCTTC.